This TCR beta chain was found in a study of blood T cell repertoires in COVID-19. Study summary: T cells, B-cell-depleted T cells, or PBMCs supplied cDNA or gDNA.

In the authors' methods: Amplification of reference gene primers was used by the study to estimate nucleated cell counts. The protocol was immunoSEQ multiplex PCR, while the TCRdb copy is restricted to in-frame clones and leaves out a portion. V and J calls and clone size follow that table, whereas D and trimming were derived from the DNA. The sample lists under 80,000 clones; roughly nine tenths were seen once. Germline lookup yields CDR1 SQVTM and CDR2 ANQGSEA. The V end was cut by 6 bases, the J end by 6 bases, with 20 bases between. The CDR3 spans 14 residues. This TCR was sampled from a man older than 75 in a cohort sampled during active COVID-19. This chain connects TRBV29-1 to TRBJ1-1, with a possible D match to TRBD1 (5 bases). Sequenced sample: peripheral blood. The CDR3, as DNA: TGCAGCGTACAGACAGTGAGAACAATGGCTGAAGCTTTCTTT. Its protein is CSVQTVRTMAEAFF.